Listed below are T cell receptor beta chains from one sample, sequenced in a study of cytomegalovirus exposure and HLA in healthy donors. The repertoire was sequenced with immunoSEQ multiplex PCR; TCRdb's copy has only in-frame clones and lacks some. The table includes roughly 250,000 clones, 70% to 90% detected once. Sequenced: PBMCs. The receptors stem from a woman between 35 and 50 years old in good health and CMV-seropositive. The CDR3 runs from the conserved cysteine through the conserved F or W. Fields, in order: V gene, clone size, J gene, D gene, CDR3 DNA, CDR3 protein. A D gene is named only where the DNA matches it firmly. Clone size is stated in some rows and not others, as once, few, many or a class when expanded.

TRBV6-1,.,TRBJ1-1,.,TGTGCCAGCAGTACTGGCCGGGGGTACACTGAAGCTTTCTTT,CASSTGRGYTEAFF
TRBV30,.,TRBJ1-5,.,TGTGCCTGGAGTGGTGGACGGGGACAGCCCCAGCATTTT,CAWSGGRGQPQHF
TRBV2,.,TRBJ1-1,.,TGTGCCAGCAGCGTTCCGGACACTGAAGCTTTCTTT,CASSVPDTEAFF
TRBV5-1,.,TRBJ2-5,.,TGCGCCAGCAGCCAACGAGATCCACAGGAGACCCAGTACTTC,CASSQRDPQETQYF
TRBV7-9,.,TRBJ1-1,.,TGTGCCAGCAGCTTCGACAGTGAAGCTTTCTTT,CASSFDSEAFF
TRBV2,.,TRBJ2-7,TRBD1,TGTGCCAGCAGGGGGACAGGGTCGCGCGAGCAGTACTTC,CASRGTGSREQYF
TRBV9,once,TRBJ1-1,.,TGTGCCAGCAGCGTAGAGTGGGGGAGGACTGAAGCTTTCTTT,CASSVEWGRTEAFF
TRBV10-2,.,TRBJ2-5,TRBD2,TGCGCCAGCAGTGAGCCCACTAGCGGGGGGTTCCAAGAGACCCAGTACTTC,CASSEPTSGGFQETQYF
TRBV29-1,.,TRBJ2-1,TRBD2,TGCAGCGTTGAACCCCAGCGGGGACACAATGAGCAGTTCTTC,CSVEPQRGHNEQFF
TRBV13,.,TRBJ2-2,.,TGTGCCAGCAGCTCACGCGTCGGAGCCAACACCGGGGAGCTGTTTTTT,CASSSRVGANTGELFF
TRBV7-2,.,TRBJ1-5,TRBD1,TGTGCCAGCAGCACAGGGGGCGGCCAGCCCCAGCATTTT,CASSTGGGQPQHF
TRBV30,.,TRBJ2-2,.,TGTGCCTGGAGTGTACTGGTCCAAAACACCGGGGAGCTGTTTTTT,CAWSVLVQNTGELFF
TRBV18,.,TRBJ2-5,TRBD1,TGTGCCAGCTCTCGACAGGGGCCGGAGACCCAGTACTTC,CASSRQGPETQYF
TRBV28,.,TRBJ2-7,.,TGTGCCATTTCCACAAATTACGAGCAGTACTTC,CAISTNYEQYF
TRBV6-1,.,TRBJ1-5,.,TGTGCCAGCAGGACAGGATTTAATAGCAATCAGCCCCAGCATTTT,CASRTGFNSNQPQHF
TRBV7-9,few,TRBJ2-1,TRBD1,TGTGCCAGCAGCTGGGACAGAAGAAACAATGAGCAGTTCTTC,CASSWDRRNNEQFF
TRBV30,.,TRBJ1-3,TRBD1,TGTGCCTGGGAGACAGGGGGCTCTGGAAACACCATATATTTT,CAWETGGSGNTIYF
TRBV12-5,.,TRBJ2-3,.,TGTGCTAGTGGTTTCTACGGGGGAGCGGGTCGAGGGTTGGATACGCAGTATTTT,CASGFYGGAGRGLDTQYF
TRBV5-1,.,TRBJ2-1,TRBD2,TGCGCCAGCAGGCACCCGTCTAGCGGGAGCTTTGCGTACAATGAGCAGTTCTTC,CASRHPSSGSFAYNEQFF
TRBV7-9,.,TRBJ1-4,.,TGTGCCAGCAGCTTAGGAATCCGAGGACTAGCTGCTGAAAAACTGTTTTTT,CASSLGIRGLAAEKLFF
TRBV7-6,.,TRBJ1-4,TRBD1,TGTGCCAGCAGCTTAGGGGACAGGAGAGGGGAAAAACTGTTTTTT,CASSLGDRRGEKLFF
TRBV14,.,TRBJ2-2,TRBD2,TGTGCCAGCAGCCTCCTAGCGGGAGTAGGAACCGGGGAGCTGTTTTTT,CASSLLAGVGTGELFF
TRBV11-2,few,TRBJ2-4,.,TGTGCCAGCAGCCAGGGGCAGGCGATTCAGTACTTC,CASSQGQAIQYF
TRBV7-7,.,TRBJ1-5,TRBD1,TGTGCTAGCGGAGACACGGGACAGGGTAATCAGCCCCAGCATTTT,CASGDTGQGNQPQHF
TRBV6-4,.,TRBJ1-2,.,TGTGCCAGCAGTGAGGCAGGGCTAAGCATCGAGGGCTACACCTTC,CASSEAGLSIEGYTF
TRBV27,.,TRBJ2-7,.,TGTGCCAGCAGTTCCACCTTACAGGAGAGCTCCTACGAGCAGTACTTC,CASSSTLQESSYEQYF
TRBV7-2,few,TRBJ2-4,.,TGTGCCAGCAGCTTACAGGCCGACGCCAAAAACATTCAGTACTTC,CASSLQADAKNIQYF
TRBV4-3,.,TRBJ2-2,.,TGCGCCAGCAGCCATTCTCGGGGCACCGGGGAGCTGTTTTTT,CASSHSRGTGELFF
TRBV6-1,.,TRBJ1-6,TRBD1,TGTGCCAGCAGTGAAGAGAGGGGACAGGGTCTTCTTTTT,CASSEERGQGLLF
TRBV5-1,.,TRBJ2-5,TRBD1,TGCGCCAGCAGCCTCGGGACAGGTCTACAAGAGACCCAGTACTTC,CASSLGTGLQETQYF
TRBV5-1,.,TRBJ1-6,.,TGCGCCAGCAGCTTGGAGGCTTCGGGTTCACCCCTCCACTTT,CASSLEASGSPLHF
TRBV5-1,.,TRBJ2-5,.,TGCGCCAGCAGCTTGGACGACAGTCAAGAGACCCAGTACTTC,CASSLDDSQETQYF
TRBV28,once,TRBJ2-1,TRBD1,TGTGCCAGCAGTCTTCCGACAGGGGACAATGAGCAGTTCTTC,CASSLPTGDNEQFF